Presented here are 27 T cell receptor beta chains from one specimen sequenced in a study of CD8+ T cells in alopecia areata. RNA, once extracted, was reverse transcribed into cDNA for use as the sequencing template. Repertoires were generated with immunoSEQ multiplex PCR, while TCRdb's copy carries only in-frame clones and drops some. The sample records about 180,000 clones, around 64% being singletons. The sample consisted of CD8+ T cells sorted from blood, taken at week 0. The receptor source for this set is a human donor with alopecia areata.

V and J are TRBV5-1 and TRBJ1-2; D ambiguous. Trimming stripped 4 bases from V and 6 bases from J, with 19 bases between. Germline V lookup: CDR1 SGHRS, CDR2 YFSETQ. The CDR3 is 15 amino acids. In nucleotides, the CDR3 is TGCGCCAGCAGCCCCCCCGCCGGGGTTCTGGATGGCTACACCTTC. It encodes CASSPPAGVLDGYTF.

V usage is TRBV13 and J usage is TRBJ2-6; TRBD1 aligns across 12 bases. This CDR3 contains 18 residues. Trimming removed 5 bases from V and 1 base from J; junction bases left unmatched: 6. CDR1 is PRHDT and CDR2 is FYEKMQ in the germline V gene (reference sequence). The CDR3 loop reads CASSERGQGASGANVLTF. The DNA for the CDR3 is TGTGCCAGCAGCGAGAGGGGACAGGGGGCTTCTGGGGCCAACGTCCTGACTTTC.

The rearrangement uses TRBV7-2 and TRBJ2-2; 13 bases align to TRBD2. Germline lookup yields CDR1 SGHTA and CDR2 FQGNSA. CDR3 length: 19 amino acids. J lost 0 bases, V lost 10 bases, and 14 bases had no gene match. CDR3 loop: CATSRDGLAGAPNTGELFF. The CDR3 region has the DNA TGTGCCACCTCACGGGATGGACTAGCGGGGGCCCCGAACACCGGGGAGCTGTTTTTT.

V and J are TRBV5-1 and TRBJ2-5; 11 nucleotides align to TRBD2. The junction had 8 bases not matched to a gene; V was cut back by 5 bases and J by 5 bases. The CDR3 runs to 15 residues. CDR1 and CDR2 (germline): SGHRS, YFSETQ. CDR3: CASRLRTSGFETQYF. CDR3 DNA sequence: TGCGCCAGCAGATTAAGGACTAGCGGGTTCGAGACCCAGTACTTC.

The V and J genes are TRBV7-8 and TRBJ1-1, with a tentative D call TRBD1 (6 bases). The CDR3 is 14 residues long. The V and J ends lost 4 bases and 0 bases respectively, with 9 bases between them. From germline, CDR1 is SGHVS and CDR2 FQNEAQ. Here the CDR3 reads CASSWDIMNTEAFF. CDR3 nucleotide sequence: TGTGCCAGCAGCTGGGACATCATGAACACTGAAGCTTTCTTT.

This clone was detected once. This CDR3 is CSTGLYNEQFF. In DNA form, the CDR3 reads TGCAGCACTGGCCTATACAATGAGCAGTTCTTC. The chain links TRBV20-1 to TRBJ2-1; D is ambiguous. The CDR3 loop spans 11 amino acids. Germline V gene lookup returns CDR1 DFQATT and CDR2 SNEGSKA (reference sequence).

The chain couples TRBV4-1 to TRBJ2-1; D perhaps matches TRBD1 (5 bases). With 5 bases removed from V and 9 bases from J, the gap between germline ends came to 11 bases. Germline lookup yields CDR1 MGHRA and CDR2 YSYEKL. This CDR3 region has 12 residues. DNA for the CDR3: TGCGCCAGCAGCTCTCCAGGGATTGAGCAGTTCTTC. Its translation is CASSSPGIEQFF.

The chain combines TRBV13 with TRBJ1-2, with D unclear. CDR1 and CDR2 from the germline V gene are PRHDT and FYEKMQ (reference sequence). The CDR3 is 14 amino acids. V lost 0 bases, J lost 4 bases, and 9 bases lay in between. The CDR3 DNA sequence: TGTGCCAGCAGCTTAGGCAGGCAATTCTATGGCTACACCTTC. Its protein is CASSLGRQFYGYTF.

CDR3 loop: CSVDTTGDEQYF. In DNA form, the CDR3 reads TGCAGCGTTGATACGACAGGGGACGAGCAGTACTTC. The chain recombines TRBV29-1 with TRBJ2-7; the match to TRBD1 covers 8 bases. This CDR3 is built from 12 residues. The germline CDR1 and CDR2 sequences are SQVTM and ANQGSEA. The ends lost 3 bases at V and 5 bases at J; junction bases unmatched: 3.

The chain links TRBV29-1 to TRBJ2-7; maybe TRBD2 (6 bases). The CDR3 is made up of 12 amino acids. The V end lost 7 bases, the J end lost 5 bases, and 15 bases lay between the germline ends. Germline CDR1 and CDR2: SQVTM and ANQGSEA. Here the CDR3 DNA reads TGCAGCGCCAACACCGCGGGAAACGAGCAGTACTTC. It translates to CSANTAGNEQYF.

The chain uses TRBV7-6 and TRBJ2-7, with unresolved D. CDR3 length: 13 amino acids. The germline gives CDR1 SGHVS, CDR2 FNYEAQ. V was pared by 4 bases and J by 2 bases, with 9 bases between. CDR3: CASSSNSAYEQYF. The CDR3 DNA is TGTGCCAGCAGCTCAAACAGCGCCTACGAGCAGTACTTC.

The V gene is TRBV5-1, the J gene TRBJ1-4; D is unresolved. Germline V CDR1 and CDR2: SGHRS, YFSETQ. CDR3 size: 12 residues. Trimming stripped 2 bases from V and 7 bases from J, with 6 bases between. This CDR3 reads CASSLIGEKLFF. As DNA, the CDR3 is TGCGCCAGCAGCTTAATAGGTGAAAAACTGTTTTTT.

The chain links TRBV7-9 to TRBJ1-3; D is perhaps TRBD1 (5 bases). This CDR3 has 15 amino acids. Per germline, CDR1 SEHNR and CDR2 FQNEAQ (reference sequence). With 6 bases removed from V and 0 bases from J, the gap between germline ends came to 12 bases. CDR3 region: CASSPTGTSGNTIYF. The CDR3 region has the DNA TGTGCCAGCAGTCCCACAGGAACCTCTGGAAACACCATATATTTT.

The gene calls are TRBV2 and TRBJ2-7; D is uncertain. The germline CDR1 and CDR2 sequences are SNHLY and FYNNEI. V lost 7 bases and J 4 bases, leaving 11 bases between the germline ends. This CDR3 has 12 amino acids. CDR3: CASTQSGYEQYF. The DNA of the CDR3 is TGTGCCAGCACCCAGTCTGGTTACGAGCAGTACTTC.

V usage is TRBV19 and J usage is TRBJ1-2; D might be TRBD1 (6 bases). From germline, CDR1 is LNHDA and CDR2 SQIVND (reference sequence). The V end lost 9 bases, the J end lost 6 bases, and 23 bases lay between the germline ends. The CDR3 extends over 15 amino acids. Written as DNA, the CDR3 is TGTGCCAGCGCTCAGCCCGGACAGCCGGGGGATGGCTACACCTTC. As protein: CASAQPGQPGDGYTF.

The V call is TRBV6-5, the J call TRBJ1-5; TRBD1 is a possible D gene (6 bases). This CDR3 comprises 14 residues. The germline gives CDR1 MNHEY, CDR2 SVGAGI. The V end lost 6 bases, the J end lost 0 bases, and 9 bases lay between the germline ends. The CDR3 spells CASSRTASNQPQHF. The CDR3 nucleotides are TGTGCCAGCAGCCGGACAGCTAGCAATCAGCCCCAGCATTTT.

The chain is built from TRBV4-1 and TRBJ1-1, with no clear D. This CDR3 has 12 residues. Germline CDR1 is MGHRA and CDR2 is YSYEKL. V lost 7 bases and J lost 12, with 18 bases in between. The chain's CDR3 is CASTASDLGTFF. The DNA of the CDR3 is TGCGCCAGCACAGCGTCAGATCTCGGGACTTTCTTT.

This clone was seen only once. This chain links TRBV30 with TRBJ1-1; 7 positions match TRBD1. Germline V gives CDR1 GTSNPN, CDR2 SVGIG (reference sequence). J was trimmed by 6 bases and V by 7 bases; bases with no gene match: 8. The CDR3 is 12 amino acids. The CDR3 reads CAFKTGLPEAFF. CDR3 bases: TGTGCCTTTAAGACAGGGCTGCCTGAAGCTTTCTTT.

The chain links TRBV10-3 to TRBJ2-1; D may be TRBD2 (6 bases). Per the germline V gene, CDR1 is ENHRY and CDR2 is SYGVKD. This CDR3 comprises 13 residues. V lost 7 bases and J 9 bases, leaving 16 bases between the germline ends. As DNA, the CDR3 is TGTGCCATCATTGGAGATAGCGGCCGTGAGCAGTTCTTC. This codes for CAIIGDSGREQFF.

The chain joins TRBV5-1 to TRBJ2-7; 8 bases match TRBD1. The CDR3 totals 15 residues. V gave up 2 bases and J gave up 1 base; unmatched junction bases: 5. Germline-derived CDR1 and CDR2 are SGHRS and YFSETQ. The CDR3 region is CASSLSGGWSYEQYF. The CDR3 nucleotides are TGCGCCAGCAGCTTATCAGGGGGCTGGTCCTACGAGCAGTACTTC. Full variable domain (rest looked up from reference TRBV5-1 and TRBJ2-7): KAGVTQTPRYLIKTRGQQVTLSCSPISGHRSVSWYQQTPGQGLQFLFEYFSETQRNKGNFPGRFSGRQFSNSRSEMNVSTLELGDSALYLCASSLSGGWSYEQYFGPGTRLTVT.

This clone was found a few times. The genes are TRBV5-1 and TRBJ1-5; D possibly corresponds to TRBD1 (6 bases). Germline V gene lookup returns CDR1 SGHRS and CDR2 YFSETQ. V lost 6 bases and J lost 6, with 10 bases in between. CDR3 length: 12 residues. In DNA form, the CDR3 reads TGCGCCAGCAAACAGGGCTGTCAGCCCCAGCATTTT. This gives the protein CASKQGCQPQHF.

The chain combines TRBV6-5 with TRBJ1-1; 9 nucleotides agree with TRBD1. Germline V lookup: CDR1 MNHEY, CDR2 SVGAGI. Trimming took 6 bases from V and 4 from J; bases not matched to a gene: 3. This CDR3 is built from 13 residues. CDR3 in amino acids: CASRGDRATEAFF. The CDR3 nucleotides read TGTGCCAGCAGGGGGGACAGGGCCACTGAAGCTTTCTTT.

This chain joins TRBV7-9 and TRBJ2-1, with 11 nucleotides matching TRBD2. CDR3 length equals 17 residues. Germline V CDR1 and CDR2: SEHNR, FQNEAQ (reference sequence). Trimming removed 5 bases from V and 4 bases from J; junction bases left unmatched: 10. In DNA form, the CDR3 reads TGTGCCAGCAGCGACGGGACTAGCGGAGAATATTACAATGAGCAGTTCTTC. It is translated as CASSDGTSGEYYNEQFF.

This clone was detected only a few times. V and J are TRBV30 and TRBJ2-1; 10 nucleotides agree with TRBD2. V was pared by 3 bases and J by 7 bases, with 6 bases of the junction left unmatched. The CDR3 sequence is 14 residues long. Germline loops: CDR1 GTSNPN, CDR2 SVGIG (reference sequence). CDR3 amino acids: CAWRVLAGMNEQFF. The DNA for the CDR3 is TGTGCCTGGAGGGTACTAGCGGGGATGAATGAGCAGTTCTTC.

V and J are TRBV9 and TRBJ1-2, with D tentatively TRBD1 (5 bases). CDR1 is SGDLS, CDR2 YYNGEE, per germline. V was shortened by 5 bases and J by 2 bases, with 10 bases between the two germline ends. CDR3 size: 13 residues. CDR3 nucleotides: TGTGCCAGCAGGCCCGGGGGAAACTATGGCTACACCTTC. As protein: CASRPGGNYGYTF. The full variable domain, in which reference TRBV9 and TRBJ1-2 provide the parts outside the CDR3, is DSGVTQTPKHLITATGQRVTLRCSPRSGDLSVYWYQQSLDQGLQFLIQYYNGEERAKGNILERFSAQQFPDLHSELNLSSLELGDSALYFCASRPGGNYGYTFGSGTRLTVV.

This chain links TRBV19 with TRBJ1-6; no reliable D call. Trimming stripped 7 bases from V and 9 bases from J, with 13 bases between. CDR1 and CDR2 (germline): LNHDA, SQIVND (reference sequence). The CDR3 sequence is 13 residues long. The CDR3: CASTPHPTSPLHF. Written as DNA, the CDR3 is TGTGCCAGTACCCCCCACCCTACTTCACCCCTCCACTTT.

This chain connects TRBV13 to TRBJ2-3; TRBD2 aligns across 14 bases. Germline CDR1 is PRHDT and CDR2 is FYEKMQ (reference sequence). The ends lost 5 bases at V and 5 bases at J; junction bases unmatched: 6. The CDR3 spans 16 residues. The CDR3 DNA reads as TGTGCCAGCAGCGAGACTAGCGGGGGGGCAGGAGATACGCAGTATTTT. It yields the protein CASSETSGGAGDTQYF.